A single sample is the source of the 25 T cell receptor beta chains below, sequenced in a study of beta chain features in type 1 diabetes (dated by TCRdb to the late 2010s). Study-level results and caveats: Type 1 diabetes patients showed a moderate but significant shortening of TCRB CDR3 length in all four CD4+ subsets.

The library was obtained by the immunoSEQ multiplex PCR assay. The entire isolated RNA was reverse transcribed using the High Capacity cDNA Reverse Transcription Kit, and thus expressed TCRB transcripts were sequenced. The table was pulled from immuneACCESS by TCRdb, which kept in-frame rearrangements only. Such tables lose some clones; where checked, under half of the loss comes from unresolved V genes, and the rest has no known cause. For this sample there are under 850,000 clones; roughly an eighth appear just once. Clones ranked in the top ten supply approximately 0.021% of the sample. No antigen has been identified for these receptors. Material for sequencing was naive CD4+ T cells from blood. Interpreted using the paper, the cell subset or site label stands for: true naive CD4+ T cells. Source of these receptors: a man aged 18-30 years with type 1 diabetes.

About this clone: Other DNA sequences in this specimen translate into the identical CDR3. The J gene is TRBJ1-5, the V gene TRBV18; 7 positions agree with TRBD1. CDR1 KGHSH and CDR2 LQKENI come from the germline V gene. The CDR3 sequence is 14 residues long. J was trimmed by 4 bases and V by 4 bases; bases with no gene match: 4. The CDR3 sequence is CASSLQGDNQPQHF. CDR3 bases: TGTGCCAGCTCACTCCAGGGGGATAATCAGCCCCAGCATTTT.

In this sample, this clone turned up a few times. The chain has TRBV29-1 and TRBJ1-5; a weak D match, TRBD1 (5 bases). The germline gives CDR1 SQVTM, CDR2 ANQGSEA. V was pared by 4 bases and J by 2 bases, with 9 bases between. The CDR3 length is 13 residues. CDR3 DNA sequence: TGCAGCGTTGCCGACAGTCGCAATCAGCCCCAGCATTTT. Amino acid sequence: CSVADSRNQPQHF.

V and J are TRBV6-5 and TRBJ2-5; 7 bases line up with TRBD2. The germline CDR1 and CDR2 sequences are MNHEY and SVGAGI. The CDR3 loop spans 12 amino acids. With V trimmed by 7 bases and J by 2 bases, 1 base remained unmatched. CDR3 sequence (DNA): TGTGCCAGCACCGGGGGGCAAGAGACCCAGTACTTC. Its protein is CASTGGQETQYF.

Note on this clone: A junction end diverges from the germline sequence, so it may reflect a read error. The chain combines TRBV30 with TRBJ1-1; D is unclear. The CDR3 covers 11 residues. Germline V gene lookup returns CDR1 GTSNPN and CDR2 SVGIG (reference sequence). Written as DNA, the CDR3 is TGTGCCTGGAGTGTGAAGACTGAAGCTTTCTTT. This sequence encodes CAWSVKTEAFF.

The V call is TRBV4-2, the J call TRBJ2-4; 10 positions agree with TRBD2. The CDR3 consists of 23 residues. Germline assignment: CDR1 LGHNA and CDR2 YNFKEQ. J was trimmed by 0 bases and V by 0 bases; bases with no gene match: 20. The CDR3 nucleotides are TGTGCCAGCAGCCAAGATGTCCTAGCGGGGGCCGCAGACGTTTTACTAGCCAAAAACATTCAGTACTTC. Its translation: CASSQDVLAGAADVLLAKNIQYF.

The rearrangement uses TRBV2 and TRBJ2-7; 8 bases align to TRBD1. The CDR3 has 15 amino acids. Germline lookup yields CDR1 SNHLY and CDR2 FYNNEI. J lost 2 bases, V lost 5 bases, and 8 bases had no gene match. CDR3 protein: CASSYRGWPTYEQYF. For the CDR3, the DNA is TGTGCCAGCAGTTACAGGGGGTGGCCTACCTACGAGCAGTACTTC.

The CDR3 sequence: CASSATTGRFTDTQYF. Written as DNA, the CDR3 is TGTGCCAGCAGCGCAACGACAGGGAGATTCACAGATACGCAGTATTTT. The chain recombines TRBV9 with TRBJ2-3, with 7 bases lining up with TRBD1. Germline CDR1 reads SGDLS; CDR2 reads YYNGEE. This CDR3 comprises 16 residues. V trimming: 3 bases; J trimming: 2 bases; junction bases outside the gene matches: 9.

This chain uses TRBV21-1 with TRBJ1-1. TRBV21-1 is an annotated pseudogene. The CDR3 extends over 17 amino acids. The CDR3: CASSKAARGRWNTEAFF. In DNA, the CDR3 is TGTGCCAGCAGCAAAGCTGCGCGAGGACGCTGGAACACTGAAGCTTTCTTT.

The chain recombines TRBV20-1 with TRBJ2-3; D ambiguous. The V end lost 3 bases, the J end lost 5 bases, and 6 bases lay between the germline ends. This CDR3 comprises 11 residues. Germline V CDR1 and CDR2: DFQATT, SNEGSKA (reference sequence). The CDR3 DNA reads TGCAGTGCTAGGGTTGTAGATACGCAGTATTTT. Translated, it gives CSARVVDTQYF.

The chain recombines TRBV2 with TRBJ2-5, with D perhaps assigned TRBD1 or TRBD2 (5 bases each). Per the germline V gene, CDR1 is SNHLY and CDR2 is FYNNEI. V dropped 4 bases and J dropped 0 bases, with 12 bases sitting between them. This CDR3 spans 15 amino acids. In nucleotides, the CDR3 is TGTGCCAGCAGTGTAGCAGGGACGTACCAAGAGACCCAGTACTTC. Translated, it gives CASSVAGTYQETQYF. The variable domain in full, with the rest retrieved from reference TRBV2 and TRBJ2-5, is EPEVTQTPSHQVTQMGQEVILRCVPISNHLYFYWYRQILGQKVEFLVSFYNNEISEKSEIFDDQFSVERPDGSNFTLKIRSTKLEDSAMYFCASSVAGTYQETQYFGPGTRLLVL.

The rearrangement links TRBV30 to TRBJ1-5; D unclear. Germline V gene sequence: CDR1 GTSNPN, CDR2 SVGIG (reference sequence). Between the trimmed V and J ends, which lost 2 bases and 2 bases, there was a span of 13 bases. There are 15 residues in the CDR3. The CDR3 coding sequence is TGTGCCTGGAGTCGGCGACCCTGGGGCAATCAGCCCCAGCATTTT. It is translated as CAWSRRPWGNQPQHF.

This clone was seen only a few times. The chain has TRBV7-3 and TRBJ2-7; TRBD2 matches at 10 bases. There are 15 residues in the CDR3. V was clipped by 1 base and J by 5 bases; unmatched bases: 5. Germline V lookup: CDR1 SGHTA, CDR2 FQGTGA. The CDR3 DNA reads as TGTGCCAGCAGCTTAAGTCTAGCGGGGGTTAACGAGCAGTACTTC. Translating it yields CASSLSLAGVNEQYF.

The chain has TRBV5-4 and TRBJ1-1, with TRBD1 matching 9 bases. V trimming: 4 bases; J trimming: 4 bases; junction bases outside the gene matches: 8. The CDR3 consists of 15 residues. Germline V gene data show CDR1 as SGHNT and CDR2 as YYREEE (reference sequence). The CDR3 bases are TGTGCCAGCAGCCCGGACGGACAGGGGATCACTGAAGCTTTCTTT. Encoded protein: CASSPDGQGITEAFF.

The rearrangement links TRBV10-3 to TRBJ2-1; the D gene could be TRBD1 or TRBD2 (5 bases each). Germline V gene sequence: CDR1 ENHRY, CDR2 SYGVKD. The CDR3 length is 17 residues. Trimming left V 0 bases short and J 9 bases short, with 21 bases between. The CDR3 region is CAISESVLVGERGEQFF. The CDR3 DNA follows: TGTGCCATCAGTGAGTCGGTGTTGGTGGGGGAAAGAGGTGAGCAGTTCTTC.

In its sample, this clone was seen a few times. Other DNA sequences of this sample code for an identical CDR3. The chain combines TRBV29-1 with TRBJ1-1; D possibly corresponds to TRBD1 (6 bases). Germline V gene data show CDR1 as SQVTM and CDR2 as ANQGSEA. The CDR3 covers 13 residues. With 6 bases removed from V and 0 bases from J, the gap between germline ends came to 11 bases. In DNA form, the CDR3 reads TGCAGCGTCTCCGGGACATTGAACACTGAAGCTTTCTTT. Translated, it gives CSVSGTLNTEAFF.

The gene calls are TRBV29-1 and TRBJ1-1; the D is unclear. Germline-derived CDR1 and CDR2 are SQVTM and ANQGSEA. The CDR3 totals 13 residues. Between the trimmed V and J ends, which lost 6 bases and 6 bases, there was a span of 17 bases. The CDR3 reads CSVVLGWQSEAFF. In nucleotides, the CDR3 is TGCAGCGTAGTACTGGGATGGCAGTCTGAAGCTTTCTTT. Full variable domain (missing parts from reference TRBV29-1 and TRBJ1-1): SAVISQKPSRDICQRGTSLTIQCQVDSQVTMMFWYRQQPGQSLTLIATANQGSEATYESGFVIDKFPISRPNLTFSTLTVSNMSPEDSSIYLCSVVLGWQSEAFFGQGTRLTVV.

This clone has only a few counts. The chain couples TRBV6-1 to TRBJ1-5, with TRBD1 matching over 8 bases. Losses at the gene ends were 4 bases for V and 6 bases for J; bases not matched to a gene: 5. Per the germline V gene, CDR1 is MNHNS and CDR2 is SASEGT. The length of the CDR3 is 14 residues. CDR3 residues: CASSGGQVAQPQHF. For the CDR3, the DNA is TGTGCCAGCAGTGGGGGACAGGTCGCTCAGCCCCAGCATTTT.

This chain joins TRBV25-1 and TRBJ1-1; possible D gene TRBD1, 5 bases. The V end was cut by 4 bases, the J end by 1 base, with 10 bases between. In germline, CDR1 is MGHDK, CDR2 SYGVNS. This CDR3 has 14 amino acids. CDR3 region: CASSGDRSNTEAFF. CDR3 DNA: TGTGCCAGCAGTGGGGACCGATCGAACACTGAAGCTTTCTTT.

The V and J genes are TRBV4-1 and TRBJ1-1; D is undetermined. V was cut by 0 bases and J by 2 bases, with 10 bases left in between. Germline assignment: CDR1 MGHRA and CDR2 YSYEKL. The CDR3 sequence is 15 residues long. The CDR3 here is CASSQELGINTEAFF. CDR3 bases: TGCGCCAGCAGCCAAGAATTGGGGATAAACACTGAAGCTTTCTTT.

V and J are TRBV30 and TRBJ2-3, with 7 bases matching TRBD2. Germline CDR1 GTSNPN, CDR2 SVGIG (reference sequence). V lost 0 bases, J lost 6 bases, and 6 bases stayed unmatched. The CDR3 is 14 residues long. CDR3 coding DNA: TGTGCCTGGAGTGTAGAGCGGGGAATGGATACGCAGTATTTT. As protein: CAWSVERGMDTQYF.

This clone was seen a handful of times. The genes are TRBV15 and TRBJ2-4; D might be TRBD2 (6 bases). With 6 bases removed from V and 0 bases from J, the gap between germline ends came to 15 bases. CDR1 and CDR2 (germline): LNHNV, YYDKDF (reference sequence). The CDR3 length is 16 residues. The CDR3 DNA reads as TGTGCCACCAGGTTCGGGGGAACCTTAGCCAAAAACATTCAGTACTTC. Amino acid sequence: CATRFGGTLAKNIQYF.

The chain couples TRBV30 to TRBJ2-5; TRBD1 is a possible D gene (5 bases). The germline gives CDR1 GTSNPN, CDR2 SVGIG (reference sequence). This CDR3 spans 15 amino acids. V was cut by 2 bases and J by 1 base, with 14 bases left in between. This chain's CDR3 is CAWSSRPGLQETQYF. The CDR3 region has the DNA TGTGCCTGGAGTTCCCGCCCAGGGCTCCAAGAGACCCAGTACTTC.

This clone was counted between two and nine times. CDR3 sequence (DNA): TGCGCCAGCAGCTTGGCCGGGCAGGTGACAGATACGCAGTATTTT. Translation gives CASSLAGQVTDTQYF. The gene calls are TRBV5-1 and TRBJ2-3; D is ambiguous. Trimming removed 0 bases from V and 3 bases from J, with 11 bases in between. Germline CDR1 reads SGHRS; CDR2 reads YFSETQ. The CDR3 runs 15 residues.

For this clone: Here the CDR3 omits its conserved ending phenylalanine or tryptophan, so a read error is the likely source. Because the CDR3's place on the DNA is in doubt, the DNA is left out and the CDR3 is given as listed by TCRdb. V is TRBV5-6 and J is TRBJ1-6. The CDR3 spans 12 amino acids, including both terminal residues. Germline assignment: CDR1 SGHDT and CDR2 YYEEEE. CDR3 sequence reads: CASSLNRDPETI.

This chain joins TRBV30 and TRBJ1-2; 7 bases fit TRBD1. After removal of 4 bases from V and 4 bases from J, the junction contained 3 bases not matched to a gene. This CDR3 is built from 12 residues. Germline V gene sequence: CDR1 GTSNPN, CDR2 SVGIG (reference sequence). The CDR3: CAWTGTAYGYTF. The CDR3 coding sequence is TGTGCCTGGACCGGGACAGCCTATGGCTACACCTTC.